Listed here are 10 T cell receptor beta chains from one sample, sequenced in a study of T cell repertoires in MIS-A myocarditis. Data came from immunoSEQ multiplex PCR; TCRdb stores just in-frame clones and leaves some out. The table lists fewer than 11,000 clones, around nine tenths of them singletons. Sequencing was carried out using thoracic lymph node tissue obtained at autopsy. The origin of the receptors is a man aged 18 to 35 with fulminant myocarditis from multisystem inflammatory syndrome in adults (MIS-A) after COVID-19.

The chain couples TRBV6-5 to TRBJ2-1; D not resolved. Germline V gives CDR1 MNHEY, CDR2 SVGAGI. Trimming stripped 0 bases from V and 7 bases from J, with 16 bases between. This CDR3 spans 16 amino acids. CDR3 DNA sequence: TGTGCCAGCAGTTACTCGCCCGGCCGGGTTGGTAATGAGCAGTTCTTC. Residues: CASSYSPGRVGNEQFF.

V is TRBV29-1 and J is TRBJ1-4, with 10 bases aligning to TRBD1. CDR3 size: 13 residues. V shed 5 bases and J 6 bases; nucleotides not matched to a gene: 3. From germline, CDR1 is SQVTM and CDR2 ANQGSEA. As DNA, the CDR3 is TGCAGCGTTAGCGGGACAGGGGATGAAAAACTGTTTTTT. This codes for CSVSGTGDEKLFF.

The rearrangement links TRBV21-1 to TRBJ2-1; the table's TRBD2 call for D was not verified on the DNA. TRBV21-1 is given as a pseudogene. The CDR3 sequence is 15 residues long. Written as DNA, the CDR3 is TGTGCCAGCAGCAACGGGACTAGCGTTTACAATGAGCAGTTCTTC. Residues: CASSNGTSVYNEQFF.

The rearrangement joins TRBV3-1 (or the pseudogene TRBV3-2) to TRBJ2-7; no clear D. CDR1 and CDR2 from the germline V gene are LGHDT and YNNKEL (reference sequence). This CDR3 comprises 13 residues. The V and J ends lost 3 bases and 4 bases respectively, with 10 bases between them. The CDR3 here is CASSQGRWYEQYF. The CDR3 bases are TGTGCCAGCAGCCAGGGCAGGTGGTACGAGCAGTACTTC.

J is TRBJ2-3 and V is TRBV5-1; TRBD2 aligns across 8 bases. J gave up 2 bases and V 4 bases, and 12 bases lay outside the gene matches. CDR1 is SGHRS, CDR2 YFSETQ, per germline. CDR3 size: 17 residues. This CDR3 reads CASSLRDSGVFTDTQYF. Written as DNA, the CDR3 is TGCGCCAGCAGCCTCCGGGATAGCGGGGTTTTCACAGATACGCAGTATTTT.

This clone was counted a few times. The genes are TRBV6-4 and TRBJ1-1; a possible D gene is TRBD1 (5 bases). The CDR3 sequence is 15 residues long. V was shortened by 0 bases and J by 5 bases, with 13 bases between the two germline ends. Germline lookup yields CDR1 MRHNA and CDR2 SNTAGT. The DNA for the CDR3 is TGTGCCAGCAGTGACTCTCCGGACACGGGGACTGAAGCTTTCTTT. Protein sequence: CASSDSPDTGTEAFF.

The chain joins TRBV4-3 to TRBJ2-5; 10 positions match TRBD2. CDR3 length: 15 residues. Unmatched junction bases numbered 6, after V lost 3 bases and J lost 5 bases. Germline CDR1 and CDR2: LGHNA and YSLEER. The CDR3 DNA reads TGCGCCAGCAGCCAGCAAGCGGGGGGGCCGGAGACCCAGTACTTC. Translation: CASSQQAGGPETQYF.

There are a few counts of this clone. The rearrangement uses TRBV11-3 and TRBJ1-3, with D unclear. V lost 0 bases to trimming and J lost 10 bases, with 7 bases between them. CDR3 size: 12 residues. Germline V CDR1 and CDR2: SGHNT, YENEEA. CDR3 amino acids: CASSLDQTTIYF. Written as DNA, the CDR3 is TGTGCCAGCAGCTTAGACCAGACAACCATATATTTT.

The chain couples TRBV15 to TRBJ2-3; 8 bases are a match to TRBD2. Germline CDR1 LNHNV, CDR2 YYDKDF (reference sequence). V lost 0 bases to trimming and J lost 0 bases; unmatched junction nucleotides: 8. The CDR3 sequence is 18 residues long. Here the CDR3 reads CATSRDLAGGLSTDTQYF. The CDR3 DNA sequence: TGTGCCACCAGCAGAGATCTGGCGGGGGGCCTAAGCACAGATACGCAGTATTTT. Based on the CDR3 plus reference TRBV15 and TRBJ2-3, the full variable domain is DAMVIQNPRYQVTQFGKPVTLSCSQTLNHNVMYWYQQKSSQAPKLLFHYYDKDFNNEADTPDNFQSRRPNTSFCFLDIRSPGLGDTAMYLCATSRDLAGGLSTDTQYFGPGTRLTVL.

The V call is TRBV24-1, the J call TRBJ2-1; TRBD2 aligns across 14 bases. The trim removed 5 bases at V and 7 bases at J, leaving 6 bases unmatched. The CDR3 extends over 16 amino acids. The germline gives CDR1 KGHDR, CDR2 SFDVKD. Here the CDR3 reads CATSVTGTSGRNEQFF. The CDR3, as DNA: TGTGCCACCAGTGTCACCGGGACTAGCGGGAGAAATGAGCAGTTCTTC.